This entry describes one T cell receptor beta chain. The germline V gene encodes CDR1 MDHEN and CDR2 SYDVKM. CDR3 length equals 15 residues. Trimming removed 6 bases from V and 2 bases from J, with 15 bases in between. This sample is drawn from a study of T cells in tuberculosis. Study information: CD1B tetramers identified T cells specific for mycobacterial lipid GMM.

Produced via immunoSEQ multiplex PCR; TCRdb's table is partial and in-frame only. The table shows 50,000 to 65,000 clones, with around 90% occurring only once. Cells were sorted from thawed PBMC rested overnight and stained with GMM-loaded CD1B tetramer, viability dye and anti-CD3. C32 glucose monomycolate from Rhodococcus equi was loaded onto the CD1B tetramers. The source of this sequence is an adult woman with latent tuberculosis. This chain joins TRBV28 and TRBJ2-3; the D is unclear. The material sequenced was CD1b-GMM tetramer-negative cells sorted from PBMCs. CDR3 bases: TGTGCCAGCAGCCCCTCAACACGGGTCACAGATACGCAGTATTTT. This encodes CASSPSTRVTDTQYF.